The 8 T cell receptor beta chains given below trace back to one sample, sequenced in a study of T cell responses to AZD1222 COVID-19 vaccine. Assay: immunoSEQ multiplex PCR; the TCRdb copy retains only in-frame clones and omits some. The profile shows 150,000 or so clones, 90% to 95% of them singletons. Sequenced material: peripheral blood, taken 28 days after the second AZD1222 dose. The receptors were gathered from an adult who received the AZD1222 COVID-19 vaccine.

The chain employs TRBV10-2 and TRBJ1-2; tentative D call: TRBD1 (6 bases). Trimming shortened V by 2 bases and J by 4 bases, and 11 bases separated the two germline ends. Germline CDR1 reads WSHSY; CDR2 reads SAAADI. The CDR3 is 14 residues long. The CDR3 coding sequence is TGCGCCAGCAGTGAGGTAGGGACAACCTATGGCTACACCTTC. Its protein product is CASSEVGTTYGYTF.

The J gene is TRBJ1-2, the V gene TRBV5-1; D is undetermined. V lost 7 bases and J lost 8, with 15 bases in between. The CDR3 has 12 residues. The V gene's germline CDR1 is SGHRS and CDR2 YFSETQ. The chain's CDR3 is CASGSSPSGYTF. CDR3 in DNA: TGCGCCAGCGGGTCCTCCCCGTCGGGCTACACCTTC.

V gene TRBV7-9 combines with J gene TRBJ1-5; 7 bases agree with TRBD1. Germline V gene data show CDR1 as SEHNR and CDR2 as FQNEAQ (reference sequence). With V trimmed by 5 bases and J by 0 bases, 7 bases remained unmatched. The CDR3 is 16 amino acids. CDR3 in amino acids: CASSLGTVNSNQPQHF. In DNA form, the CDR3 reads TGTGCCAGCAGCCTAGGGACAGTGAATAGCAATCAGCCCCAGCATTTT. The entire variable domain, with the rest obtained from reference TRBV7-9 and TRBJ1-5, is as follows: DTGVSQNPRHKITKRGQNVTFRCDPISEHNRLYWYRQTLGQGPEFLTYFQNEAQLEKSRLLSDRFSAERPKGSFSTLEIQRTEQGDSAMYLCASSLGTVNSNQPQHFGDGTRLSIL.

The V gene is TRBV27, the J gene TRBJ2-7; 8 nucleotides match TRBD1. The CDR3 spans 15 residues. V lost 3 bases and J lost 5; bases outside the gene matches: 9. Germline values: CDR1 MNHEY, CDR2 SMNVEV (reference sequence). Written as DNA, the CDR3 is TGTGCCAGCAGTTTCCAGGGGGCGCGGGGTGACGAGCAGTACTTC. Protein sequence: CASSFQGARGDEQYF.

V and J are TRBV5-6 and TRBJ2-1; D is uncertain. Germline lookup yields CDR1 SGHDT and CDR2 YYEEEE. The CDR3 has 13 amino acids. Trimming left V 0 bases short and J 6 bases short, with 7 bases between. As DNA, the CDR3 is TGTGCCAGCAGCTTGGTTAGGCTCAATGAGCAGTTCTTC. This translates into CASSLVRLNEQFF.

The V and J genes are TRBV5-5 and TRBJ2-3, with 7 bases matching TRBD2. Germline CDR1 is SGHKS and CDR2 is YYEKEE (reference sequence). V lost 6 bases and J lost 2; bases outside the gene matches: 6. This CDR3 has 14 amino acids. The chain's CDR3 is CASTPSGTTDTQYF. The CDR3 coding sequence is TGTGCCAGCACCCCAAGCGGGACCACAGATACGCAGTATTTT.

The chain carries TRBV6-4 and TRBJ2-2; 9 nucleotides match TRBD2. V was clipped by 3 bases and J by 7 bases; unmatched bases: 0. CDR1 is MRHNA and CDR2 is SNTAGT in the germline V gene. There are 13 residues in the CDR3. The CDR3 sequence is CASSEREGGELFF. The CDR3 DNA follows: TGTGCCAGCAGTGAGCGGGAGGGCGGGGAGCTGTTTTTT.

The chain recombines TRBV19 with TRBJ2-7; possible D gene TRBD1, 6 bases. The CDR3 contains 15 residues. CDR1 is LNHDA and CDR2 is SQIVND in the germline V gene (reference sequence). The germline V and J ends were trimmed by 5 bases and 1 base, with 15 bases remaining between them. CDR3 DNA sequence: TGTGCCAGTAGTCCCACCGGGACAAATTCCTACGAGCAGTACTTC. Translated: CASSPTGTNSYEQYF.